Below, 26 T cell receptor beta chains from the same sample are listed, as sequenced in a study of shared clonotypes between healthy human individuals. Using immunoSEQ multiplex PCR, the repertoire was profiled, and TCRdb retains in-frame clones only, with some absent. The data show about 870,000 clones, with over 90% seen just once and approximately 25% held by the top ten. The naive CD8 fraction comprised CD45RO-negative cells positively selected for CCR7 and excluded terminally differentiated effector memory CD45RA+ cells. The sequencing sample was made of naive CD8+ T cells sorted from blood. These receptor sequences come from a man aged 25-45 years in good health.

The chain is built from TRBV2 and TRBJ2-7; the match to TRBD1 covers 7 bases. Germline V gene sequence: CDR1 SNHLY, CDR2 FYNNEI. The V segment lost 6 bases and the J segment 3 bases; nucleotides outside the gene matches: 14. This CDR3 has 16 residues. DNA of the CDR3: TGTGCCAGCAGCAATAAAGACAGGGAACGGGGCTACGAGCAGTACTTC. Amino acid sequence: CASSNKDRERGYEQYF.

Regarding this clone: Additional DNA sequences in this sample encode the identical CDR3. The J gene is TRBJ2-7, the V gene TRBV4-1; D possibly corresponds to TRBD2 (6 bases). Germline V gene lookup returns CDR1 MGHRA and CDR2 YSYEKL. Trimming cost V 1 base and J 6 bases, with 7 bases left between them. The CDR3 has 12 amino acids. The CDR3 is CASSQVGGEQYF. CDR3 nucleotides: TGCGCCAGCAGCCAAGTGGGAGGCGAGCAGTACTTC.

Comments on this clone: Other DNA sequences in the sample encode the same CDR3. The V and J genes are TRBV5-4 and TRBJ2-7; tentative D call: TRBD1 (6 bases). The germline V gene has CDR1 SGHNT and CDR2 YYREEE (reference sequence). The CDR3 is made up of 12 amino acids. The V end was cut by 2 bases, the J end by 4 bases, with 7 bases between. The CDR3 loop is CASSLTGYEQYF. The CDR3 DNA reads TGTGCCAGCAGCTTAACAGGGTACGAGCAGTACTTC.

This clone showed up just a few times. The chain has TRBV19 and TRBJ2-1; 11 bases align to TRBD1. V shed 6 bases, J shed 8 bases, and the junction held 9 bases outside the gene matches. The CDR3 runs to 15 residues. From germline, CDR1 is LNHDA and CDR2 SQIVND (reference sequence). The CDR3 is CASSPWTGGVYEQFF. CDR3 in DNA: TGTGCCAGTAGCCCCTGGACAGGGGGCGTCTATGAGCAGTTCTTC.

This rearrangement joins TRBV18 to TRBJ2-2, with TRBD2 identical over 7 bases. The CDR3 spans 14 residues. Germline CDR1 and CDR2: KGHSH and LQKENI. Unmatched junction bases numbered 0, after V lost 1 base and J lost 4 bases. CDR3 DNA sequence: TGTGCCAGCTCACCACGCGGGGGCACCGGGGAGCTGTTTTTT. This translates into CASSPRGGTGELFF.

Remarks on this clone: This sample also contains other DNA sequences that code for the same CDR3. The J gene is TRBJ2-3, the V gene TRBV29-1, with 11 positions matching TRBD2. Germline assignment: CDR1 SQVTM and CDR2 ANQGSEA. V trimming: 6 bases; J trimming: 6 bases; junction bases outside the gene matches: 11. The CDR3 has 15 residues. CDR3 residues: CSVIGTSGSVDTQYF. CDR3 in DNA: TGCAGCGTCATTGGGACTAGCGGATCCGTGGATACGCAGTATTTT.

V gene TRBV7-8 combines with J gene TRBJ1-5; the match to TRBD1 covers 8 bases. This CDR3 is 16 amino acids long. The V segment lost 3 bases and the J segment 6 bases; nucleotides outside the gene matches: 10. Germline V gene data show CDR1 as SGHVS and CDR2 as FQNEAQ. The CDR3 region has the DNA TGTGCCAGCAGCTTCGGAACGCAGGGGGCAGGTCAGCCCCAGCATTTT. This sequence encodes CASSFGTQGAGQPQHF.

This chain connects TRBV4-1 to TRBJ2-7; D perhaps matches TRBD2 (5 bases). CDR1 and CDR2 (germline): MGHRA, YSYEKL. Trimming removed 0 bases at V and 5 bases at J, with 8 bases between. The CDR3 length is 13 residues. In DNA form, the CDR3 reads TGCGCCAGCAGCCAAGAAACGAGGGACGAGCAGTACTTC. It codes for CASSQETRDEQYF.

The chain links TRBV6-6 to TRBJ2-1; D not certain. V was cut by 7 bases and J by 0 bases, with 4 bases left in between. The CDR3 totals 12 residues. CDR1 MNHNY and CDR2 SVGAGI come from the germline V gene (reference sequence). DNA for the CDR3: TGTGCCAGCACCGGCTCCTACAATGAGCAGTTCTTC. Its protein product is CASTGSYNEQFF.

CDR3: CASGGQGAEKLFF. CDR3 nucleotides: TGTGCCAGCGGGGGACAGGGGGCTGAAAAACTGTTTTTT. The chain joins TRBV27 to TRBJ1-4; the match to TRBD1 covers 12 bases. Germline V gene lookup returns CDR1 MNHEY and CDR2 SMNVEV (reference sequence). The CDR3 sequence is 13 residues long. After removal of 8 bases from V and 7 bases from J, the junction contained 2 bases not matched to a gene.

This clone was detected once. DNA for the CDR3: TGTGCCAGCAGCTACTGGCCGTCAGGGCCAGGTGGGAGGACTGAAGCTTTCTTT. Translation gives CASSYWPSGPGGRTEAFF. The chain has TRBV7-9 and TRBJ1-1; the D gene is possibly TRBD1 (5 bases). Trimming cost V 4 bases and J 5 bases, with 26 bases left between them. Germline lookup yields CDR1 SEHNR and CDR2 FQNEAQ (reference sequence). This CDR3 spans 18 amino acids. Combining the CDR3 with reference TRBV7-9 and TRBJ1-1 gives the whole variable domain DTGVSQNPRHKITKRGQNVTFRCDPISEHNRLYWYRQTLGQGPEFLTYFQNEAQLEKSRLLSDRFSAERPKGSFSTLEIQRTEQGDSAMYLCASSYWPSGPGGRTEAFFGQGTRLTVV.

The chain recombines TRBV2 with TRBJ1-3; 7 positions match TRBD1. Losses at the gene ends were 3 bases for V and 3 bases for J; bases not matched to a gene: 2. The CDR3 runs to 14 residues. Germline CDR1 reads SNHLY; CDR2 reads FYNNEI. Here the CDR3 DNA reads TGTGCCAGCAGTGAGACAGGGTATGGAAACACCATATATTTT. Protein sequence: CASSETGYGNTIYF.

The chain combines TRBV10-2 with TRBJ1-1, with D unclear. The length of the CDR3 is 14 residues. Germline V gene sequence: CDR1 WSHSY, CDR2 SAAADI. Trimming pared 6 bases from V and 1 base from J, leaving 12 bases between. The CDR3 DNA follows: TGCGCCAGCAGCGATTTTGACACGAACACTGAAGCTTTCTTT. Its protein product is CASSDFDTNTEAFF.

CDR3 sequence: CASRTGTGNTGELFF. The CDR3 DNA is TGTGCCAGCAGAACCGGGACAGGGAACACCGGGGAGCTGTTTTTT. The V and J genes are TRBV5-5 and TRBJ2-2, with 8 bases fitting TRBD1. This CDR3 spans 15 amino acids. From germline, CDR1 is SGHKS and CDR2 YYEKEE (reference sequence). V shed 5 bases and J 1 base; nucleotides not matched to a gene: 4.

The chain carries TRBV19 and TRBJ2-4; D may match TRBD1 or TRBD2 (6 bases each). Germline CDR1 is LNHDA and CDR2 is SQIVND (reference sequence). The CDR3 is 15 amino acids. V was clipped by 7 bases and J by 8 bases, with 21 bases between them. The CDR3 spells CASNTGTPPGDIQYF. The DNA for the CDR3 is TGTGCCAGTAATACAGGGACTCCGCCGGGGGACATTCAGTACTTC.

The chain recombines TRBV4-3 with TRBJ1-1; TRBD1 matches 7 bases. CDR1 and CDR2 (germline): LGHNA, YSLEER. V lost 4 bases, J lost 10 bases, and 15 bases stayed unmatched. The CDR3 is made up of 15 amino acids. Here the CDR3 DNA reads TGCGCCAGCAGCCCCGATGGGACAGCGGACCTGGGAGCTTTCTTT. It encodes CASSPDGTADLGAFF.

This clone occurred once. The CDR3 nucleotides are TGCAGCGTTGAAGATCCACTCTACGAGCAGTACTTC. Protein product: CSVEDPLYEQYF. The rearrangement joins TRBV29-1 to TRBJ2-7, with D hard to call. Germline V gene sequence: CDR1 SQVTM, CDR2 ANQGSEA. The CDR3 consists of 12 residues. Trimming cost V 0 bases and J 3 bases, with 6 bases left between them.

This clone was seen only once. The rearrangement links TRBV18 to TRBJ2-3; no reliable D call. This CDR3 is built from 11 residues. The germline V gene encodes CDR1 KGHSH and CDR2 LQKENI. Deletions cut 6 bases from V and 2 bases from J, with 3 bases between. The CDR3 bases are TGTGCCAGCTCGCCCACAGATACGCAGTATTTT. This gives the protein CASSPTDTQYF.

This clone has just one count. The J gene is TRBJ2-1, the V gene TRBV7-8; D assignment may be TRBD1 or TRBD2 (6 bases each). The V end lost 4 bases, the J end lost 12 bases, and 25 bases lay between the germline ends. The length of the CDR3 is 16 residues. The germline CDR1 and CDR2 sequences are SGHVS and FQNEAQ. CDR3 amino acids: CASSSLGGLAARRQFF. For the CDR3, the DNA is TGTGCCAGCAGCTCCCTCGGGGGCCTCGCAGCCCGACGGCAGTTCTTC. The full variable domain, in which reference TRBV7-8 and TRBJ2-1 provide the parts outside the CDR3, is GAGVSQSPRYKVAKRGQDVALRCDPISGHVSLFWYQQALGQGPEFLTYFQNEAQLDKSGLPSDRFFAERPEGSVSTLKIQRTQQEDSAVYLCASSSLGGLAARRQFFGPGTRLTVL.

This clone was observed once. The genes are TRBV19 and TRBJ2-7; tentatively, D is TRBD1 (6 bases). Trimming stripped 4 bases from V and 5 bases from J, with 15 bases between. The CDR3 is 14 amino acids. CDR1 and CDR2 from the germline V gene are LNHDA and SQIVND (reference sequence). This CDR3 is CASSNLGALDEQYF. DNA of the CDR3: TGTGCCAGTAGTAACTTGGGGGCCTTGGACGAGCAGTACTTC.

The CDR3 reads CASSTAWDRGTNTQYF. The CDR3 DNA follows: TGTGCCAGCAGTACAGCCTGGGACAGGGGGACAAATACGCAGTATTTT. This chain joins TRBV2 and TRBJ2-3, with 11 bases lining up with TRBD1. Germline V gene lookup returns CDR1 SNHLY and CDR2 FYNNEI. The CDR3 is 16 residues long. The V gene end was trimmed by 5 bases and the J gene end by 7 bases; junction bases not matched to a gene: 11.

CDR3 region: CASSLYGGGGNTIYF. The CDR3 DNA sequence: TGTGCCAGCAGTTTATACGGGGGCGGTGGAAACACCATATATTTT. This chain connects TRBV28 to TRBJ1-3; a possible D gene is TRBD1 (6 bases). This CDR3 region has 15 residues. Germline CDR1 MDHEN, CDR2 SYDVKM. V lost 1 base and J lost 3, with 10 bases in between.

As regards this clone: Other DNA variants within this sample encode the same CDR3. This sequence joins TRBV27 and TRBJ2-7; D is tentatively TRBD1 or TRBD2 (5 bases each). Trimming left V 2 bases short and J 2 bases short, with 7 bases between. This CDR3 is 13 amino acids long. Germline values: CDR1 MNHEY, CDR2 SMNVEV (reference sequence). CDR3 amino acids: CASSLGTPYEQYF. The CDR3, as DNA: TGTGCCAGCAGTTTAGGGACCCCCTACGAGCAGTACTTC.

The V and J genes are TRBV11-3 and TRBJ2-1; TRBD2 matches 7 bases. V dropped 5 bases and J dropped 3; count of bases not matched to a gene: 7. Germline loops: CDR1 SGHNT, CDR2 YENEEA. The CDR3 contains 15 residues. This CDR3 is CASSAGQRGYNEQFF. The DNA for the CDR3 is TGTGCCAGCAGCGCCGGCCAGCGGGGCTACAATGAGCAGTTCTTC.

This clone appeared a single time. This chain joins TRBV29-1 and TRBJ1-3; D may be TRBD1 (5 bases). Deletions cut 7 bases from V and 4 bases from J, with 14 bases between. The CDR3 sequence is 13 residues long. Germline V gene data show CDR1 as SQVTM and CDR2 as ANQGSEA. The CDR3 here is CSAAGGWGNTIYF. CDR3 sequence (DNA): TGCAGCGCCGCCGGGGGGTGGGGAAACACCATATATTTT.

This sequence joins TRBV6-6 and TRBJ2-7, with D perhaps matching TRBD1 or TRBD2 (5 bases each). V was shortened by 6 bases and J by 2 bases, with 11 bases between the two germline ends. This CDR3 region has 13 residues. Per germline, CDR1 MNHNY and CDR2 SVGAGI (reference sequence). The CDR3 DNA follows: TGTGCCAGCAGCGCCGGGACCCCCTACGAGCAGTACTTC. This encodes CASSAGTPYEQYF.